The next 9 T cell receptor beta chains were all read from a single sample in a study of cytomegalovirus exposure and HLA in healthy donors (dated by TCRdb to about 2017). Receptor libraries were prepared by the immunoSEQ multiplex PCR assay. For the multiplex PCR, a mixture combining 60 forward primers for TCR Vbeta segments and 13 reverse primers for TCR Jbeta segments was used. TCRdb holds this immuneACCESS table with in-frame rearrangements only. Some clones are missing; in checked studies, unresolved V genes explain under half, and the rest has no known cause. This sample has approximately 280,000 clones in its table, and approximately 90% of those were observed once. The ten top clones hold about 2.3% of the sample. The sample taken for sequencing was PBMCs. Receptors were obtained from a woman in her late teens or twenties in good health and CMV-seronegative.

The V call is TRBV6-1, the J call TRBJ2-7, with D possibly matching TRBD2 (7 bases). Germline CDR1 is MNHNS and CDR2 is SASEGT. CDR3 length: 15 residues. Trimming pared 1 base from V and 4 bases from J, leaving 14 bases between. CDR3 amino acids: CASSEGGGGGYEQYF. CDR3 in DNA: TGTGCCAGCAGTGAAGGAGGAGGGGGGGGATACGAGCAGTACTTC.

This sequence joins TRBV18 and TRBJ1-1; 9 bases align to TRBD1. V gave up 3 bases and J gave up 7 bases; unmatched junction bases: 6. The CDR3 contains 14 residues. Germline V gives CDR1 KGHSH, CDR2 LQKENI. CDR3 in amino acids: CASSPENRGLEAFF. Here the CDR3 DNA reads TGTGCCAGCTCACCGGAGAACAGGGGGCTTGAAGCTTTCTTT.

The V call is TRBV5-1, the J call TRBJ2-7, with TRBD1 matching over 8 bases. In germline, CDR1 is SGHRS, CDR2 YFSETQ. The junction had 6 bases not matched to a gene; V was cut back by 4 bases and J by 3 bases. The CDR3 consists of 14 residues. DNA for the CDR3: TGCGCCAGCAGCCAGGGGGACAGGTACTACGAGCAGTACTTC. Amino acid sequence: CASSQGDRYYEQYF.

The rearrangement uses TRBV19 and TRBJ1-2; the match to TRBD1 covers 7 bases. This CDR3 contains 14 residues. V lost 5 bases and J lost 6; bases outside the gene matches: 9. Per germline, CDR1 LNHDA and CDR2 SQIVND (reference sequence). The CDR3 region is CASSEPGQVDGYTF. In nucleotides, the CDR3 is TGTGCCAGTAGTGAGCCCGGACAGGTTGATGGCTACACCTTC. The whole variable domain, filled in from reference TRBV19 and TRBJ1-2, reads DGGITQSPKYLFRKEGQNVTLSCEQNLNHDAMYWYRQDPGQGLRLIYYSQIVNDFQKGDIAEGYSVSREKKESFPLTVTSAQKNPTAFYLCASSEPGQVDGYTFGSGTRLTVV.

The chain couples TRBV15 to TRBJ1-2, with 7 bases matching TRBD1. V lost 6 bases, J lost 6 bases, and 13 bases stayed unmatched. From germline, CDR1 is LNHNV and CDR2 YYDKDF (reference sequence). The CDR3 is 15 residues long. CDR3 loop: CATSVHRGRWDGYTF. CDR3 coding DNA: TGTGCCACCAGTGTACACAGGGGAAGGTGGGATGGCTACACCTTC.

The CDR3 DNA reads as TGTGCCAGCAGTGTGGACAGGGGGAACATTCAGTACTTC. This codes for CASSVDRGNIQYF. The rearrangement uses TRBV2 and TRBJ2-4; 10 bases line up with TRBD1. Germline CDR1 reads SNHLY; CDR2 reads FYNNEI. Trimming cost V 4 bases and J 7 bases; bases outside gene matches: 1. The CDR3 length is 13 residues.

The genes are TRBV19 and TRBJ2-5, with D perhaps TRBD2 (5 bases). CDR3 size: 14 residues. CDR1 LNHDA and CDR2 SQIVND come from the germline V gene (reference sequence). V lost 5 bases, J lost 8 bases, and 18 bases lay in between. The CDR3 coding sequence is TGTGCCAGTAGTCCTTCCGGCCAGCCGGGAACCCAGTACTTC. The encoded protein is CASSPSGQPGTQYF.

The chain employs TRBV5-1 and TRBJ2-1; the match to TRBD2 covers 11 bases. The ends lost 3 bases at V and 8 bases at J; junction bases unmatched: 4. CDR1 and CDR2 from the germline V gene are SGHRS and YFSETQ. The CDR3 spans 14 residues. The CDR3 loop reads CASSSPTSGDEQFF. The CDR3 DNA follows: TGCGCCAGCAGCTCCCCGACTAGCGGGGATGAGCAGTTCTTC.

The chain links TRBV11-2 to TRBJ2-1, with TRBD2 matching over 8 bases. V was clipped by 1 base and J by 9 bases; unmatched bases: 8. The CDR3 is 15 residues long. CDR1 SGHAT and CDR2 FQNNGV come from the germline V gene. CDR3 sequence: CASSLVKSGGLEQFF. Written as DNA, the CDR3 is TGTGCCAGCAGCTTAGTTAAGAGCGGGGGACTTGAGCAGTTCTTC.